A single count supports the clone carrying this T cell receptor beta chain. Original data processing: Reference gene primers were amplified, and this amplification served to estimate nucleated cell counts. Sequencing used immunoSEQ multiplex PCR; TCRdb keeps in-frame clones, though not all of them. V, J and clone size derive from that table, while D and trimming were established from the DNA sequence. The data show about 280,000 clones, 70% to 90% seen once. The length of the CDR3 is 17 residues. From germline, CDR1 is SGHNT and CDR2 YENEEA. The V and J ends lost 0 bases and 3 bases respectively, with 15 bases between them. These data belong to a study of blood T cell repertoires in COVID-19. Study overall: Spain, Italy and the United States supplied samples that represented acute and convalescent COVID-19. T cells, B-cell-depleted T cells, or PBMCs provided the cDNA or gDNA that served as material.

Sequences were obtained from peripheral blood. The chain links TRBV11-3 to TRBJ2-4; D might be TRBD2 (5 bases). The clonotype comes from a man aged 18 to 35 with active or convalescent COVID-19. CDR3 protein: CASSLDIRTFGKNIQYF. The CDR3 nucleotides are TGTGCCAGCAGCTTAGATATAAGGACTTTCGGCAAAAACATTCAGTACTTC.